The T cell receptor (beta chain) under discussion was sequenced for a study of blood T cells in healthy people across ages. Alongside a J-beta primer mix, a sample-barcoded 5' primer served in a second PCR lasting about 7 to 11 cycles. TCRdb independently ran MiXCR on the 5' RACE reads; one entry per CDR3 protein. The sample has roughly 900,000 distinct CDR3 sequences, around 48% seen once. Researchers isolated at least 6 million PBMCs per sample. Each sample yielded at least 6 micrograms of PBMC total RNA. V dropped 1 base and J dropped 0 bases, with 9 bases sitting between them. Germline V gene data show CDR1 as DFQATT and CDR2 as SNEGSKA (reference sequence). The CDR3 has 14 residues.

This sequence was found in a young man in good health. This sequence joins TRBV20-1 and TRBJ1-1; D possibly corresponds to TRBD1 (5 bases). Input material: blood. The CDR3 nucleotides are TGCAGTGCTAGAGGGGGGAGGGTGAACACTGAAGCTTTCTTT. Its protein product is CSARGGRVNTEAFF.